This T cell receptor (beta chain) was recorded in a study of T cells in Graves' hyperthyroidism and ophthalmopathy. Study-level results: A model using 13 V-J features told ophthalmopathy apart from stable hyperthyroidism.

CDR3 length: 16 residues. Germline V gene lookup returns CDR1 DFQATT and CDR2 SNEGSKA (reference sequence). This clonotype was seen a few times. Its antigen remains unidentified. An end of the junction differs from the germline gene, which may be a read error. The study excluded patients with uncontrolled infection, other autoimmune disease, pregnancy or lactation. TCR beta CDR3 regions were amplified from RNA transcripts. An initial round of RT-PCR targeting the TCR CDR3 relied on the HTBI primer set. MiXCR, run by TCRdb on the multiplex PCR reads, gives a single entry per CDR3 protein. Of under 700,000 distinct CDR3 sequences listed, about half are singletons.

The sample consisted of peripheral blood or thyroid tissue (not recorded which). This sequence joins TRBV20-1 and TRBJ1-5, with 7 bases identical to TRBD1. The sequence was collected from a woman aged 18 to 35 with Graves' hyperthyroidism. DNA of the CDR3: TGCAGTGCTAGAGCAGCGACAGGGATTAGCGATCAGCCCCAGCATTTT. It encodes CSARAATGISDQPQHF.